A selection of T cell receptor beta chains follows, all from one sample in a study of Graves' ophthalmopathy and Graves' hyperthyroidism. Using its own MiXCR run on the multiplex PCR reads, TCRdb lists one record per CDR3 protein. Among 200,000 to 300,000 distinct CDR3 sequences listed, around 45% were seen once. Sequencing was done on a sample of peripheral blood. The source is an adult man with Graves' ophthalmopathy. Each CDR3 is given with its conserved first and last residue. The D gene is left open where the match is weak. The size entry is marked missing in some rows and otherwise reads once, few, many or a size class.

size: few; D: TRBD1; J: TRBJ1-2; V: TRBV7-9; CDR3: CASSTTGGVPHIYGYTF; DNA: TGTGCCAGCAGCACCACAGGGGGCGTGCCCCATATCTATGGCTACACCTTC
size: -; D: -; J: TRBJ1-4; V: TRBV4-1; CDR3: CASSPDGFNEKLFF; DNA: TGCGCCAGCAGCCCCGACGGATTTAATGAAAAACTGTTTTTT
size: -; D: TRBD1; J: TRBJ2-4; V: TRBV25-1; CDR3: CASSDWTGSAKNIQYF; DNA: TGTGCCAGCAGTGACTGGACAGGGTCAGCCAAAAACATTCAGTACTTC
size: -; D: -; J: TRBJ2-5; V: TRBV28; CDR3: CASSSSGQLRKETQYF; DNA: TGTGCCAGCAGTTCCTCCGGACAGCTACGAAAAGAGACCCAGTACTTC
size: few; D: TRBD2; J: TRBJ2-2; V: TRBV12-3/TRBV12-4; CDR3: CASSVRAGGNTGELFF; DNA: TGTGCCAGCAGCGTAAGGGCGGGGGGAAACACCGGGGAGCTGTTTTTT
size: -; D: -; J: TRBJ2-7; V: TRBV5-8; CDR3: CASSQDRAGNYEQYF; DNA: TGTGCCAGCAGCCAAGATAGGGCAGGGAACTACGAGCAGTACTTC
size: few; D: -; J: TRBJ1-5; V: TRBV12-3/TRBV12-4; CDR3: CASSLRQGDQPQHF; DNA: TGTGCCAGCAGTTTGCGGCAGGGAGATCAGCCCCAGCATTTT
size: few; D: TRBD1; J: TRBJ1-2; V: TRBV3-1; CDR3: CASRPRTGEGYGYTF; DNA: TGTGCCAGCAGGCCACGGACAGGGGAAGGCTATGGCTACACCTTC
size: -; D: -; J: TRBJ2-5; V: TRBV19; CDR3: CASSKGEETQYF; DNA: TGTGCCAGCAGCAAGGGGGAAGAGACCCAGTACTTC
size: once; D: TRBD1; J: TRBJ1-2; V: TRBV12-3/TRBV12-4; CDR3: CTSSLLRDRGSYGYTF; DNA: TGTACCAGCAGTCTCCTCCGGGACAGGGGGTCCTATGGCTACACCTTC